The 7 T cell receptor beta chains below come from one sample, sequenced in a study of identical twins (dated by TCRdb to about 2016). The library was prepared using 5' RACE. The instrument given in TCRdb is Illumina HiSeq 2000. Through fastp at Q25 and MiXCR, TCRdb rebuilt clones from the public reads, retaining in-frame beta chains. A single entry per CDR3 protein holds the most common genes and DNA from its merged rows. The sample includes 450,000 or so distinct CDR3 sequences, with 13% to 15% observed a single time. Around 0.48% of the sample is in the top ten clones. The data also belong to a second study, concerning yellow fever vaccine responses in identical twins.

The material sequenced was CD4+ T cells sorted from blood. These receptors all come from a woman aged 18 to 35 in good health.

This sequence joins TRBV12-3 or TRBV12-4 and TRBJ2-5, with TRBD1 matching over 10 bases. The CDR3 has 14 amino acids. Germline trimming cut 6 bases from V and 2 bases from J; bases unmatched to any gene: 3. The CDR3 here is CASRGTGEQETQYF. The CDR3 DNA sequence: TGTGCCAGCAGAGGGACAGGGGAACAAGAGACCCAGTACTTC.

The sample holds a few counts of this clonotype. J is TRBJ2-3 and V is TRBV20-1; TRBD2 matches at 8 bases. Germline CDR1 and CDR2: DFQATT and SNEGSKA (reference sequence). This CDR3 is built from 14 residues. Trimming took 4 bases from V and 3 from J; bases not matched to a gene: 6. As DNA, the CDR3 is TGCAGTGCTACCCTGGCGGGGGGAACAGATACGCAGTATTTT. This translates into CSATLAGGTDTQYF.

This clonotype has more than one count but fewer than ten. The CDR3 loop reads CSASLTRDITYEQYF. The DNA for the CDR3 is TGCAGTGCTAGTCTCACCCGGGACATTACCTACGAGCAGTACTTC. The chain joins TRBV20-1 to TRBJ2-7; D may be TRBD1 (6 bases). CDR3 length: 15 amino acids. V lost 3 bases to trimming and J lost 2 bases, with 17 bases between them. Germline V CDR1 and CDR2: DFQATT, SNEGSKA (reference sequence).

This clonotype was seen a few times. The CDR3 is CASSQDPAQRAIQYF. Written as DNA, the CDR3 is TGCGCCAGCAGCCAAGATCCCGCCCAAAGGGCCATTCAGTACTTC. The J gene is TRBJ2-4, the V gene TRBV4-1; D not certain. Germline V gives CDR1 MGHRA, CDR2 YSYEKL. V gave up 0 bases and J gave up 9 bases, with 15 bases separating them. The CDR3 is 15 amino acids.

The chain links TRBV5-6 to TRBJ2-4; D tentatively reads TRBD1 or TRBD2 (5 bases each). This CDR3 has 14 residues. Germline lookup yields CDR1 SGHDT and CDR2 YYEEEE. V dropped 1 base and J dropped 8 bases, with 13 bases sitting between them. CDR3 DNA: TGTGCCAGCAGCTTGAGGGGAGAGTTTCACATTCAGTACTTC. Its translation: CASSLRGEFHIQYF.

The genes are TRBV7-2 and TRBJ1-5; 11 nucleotides align to TRBD1. This CDR3 is built from 15 residues. V shed 1 base and J 13 bases; nucleotides not matched to a gene: 9. The germline CDR1 and CDR2 sequences are SGHTA and FQGNSA. The CDR3 here is CASSLGGTGGKRQHF. CDR3 in DNA: TGTGCCAGCAGCTTAGGCGGGACAGGGGGTAAGAGACAGCATTTT.

Only a few counts were recorded for this clonotype. The V and J genes are TRBV7-9 and TRBJ2-3; no clear D. Germline CDR1 SEHNR, CDR2 FQNEAQ (reference sequence). Trimming cost V 7 bases and J 5 bases, with 13 bases left between them. This CDR3 is 13 amino acids long. The DNA for the CDR3 is TGTGCCAGCAAGGCGAGCATGGTAGATACGCAGTATTTT. Protein: CASKASMVDTQYF.